Given below is one T cell receptor beta chain in context. The antigen is undetermined. The sample originates from a study of shared clonotypes between healthy human individuals. Study-wide background: The study used three CD4 naive, three CD4 memory, two CD8 naive and one CD8 memory plate per donor. Study-wide results and limits: Of the naive CD4 clonotypes, roughly 5.2% were shared across a few donors.

CD45RO-negative CD8 cells positively selected for CCR7 made up the naive population, which excluded terminally differentiated effector memory CD45RA+ cells. Donors were healthy HIV-negative adults without recent acute infections or vaccinations. Looked up from germline, CDR1 is SGDLS and CDR2 is YYNGEE. The CDR3 is 13 residues long. V was trimmed by 3 bases and J by 1 base, leaving 8 bases between them. The test was conducted at deep level. Clones were sequenced by immunoSEQ multiplex PCR, and TCRdb holds only the in-frame ones, with some missing. Here the sample spans 800,000 or so clones, approximately 97% being singletons.

The chain couples TRBV9 to TRBJ2-7; no reliable D call. The sequencing input was naive CD8+ T cells sorted from blood. The TCR comes from a man aged 25-40 years in good health. CDR3 DNA sequence: TGTGCCAGCAGCGACGACTCTTCCTACGAGCAGTACTTC. Translation gives CASSDDSSYEQYF.